These T cell receptor beta chains were read from a single sample in a study of shared T cell receptors in the human thymus. The repertoire was sequenced with immunoSEQ multiplex PCR; TCRdb's copy has only in-frame clones and lacks some. The sample consists of tens of thousands of clones, over 90% of them appearing once. Source material: thymocytes. The source of these receptors is a human donor. The CDR3 runs from the conserved cysteine through the conserved F or W. Fields, in order: clone size, D gene, CDR3 length, V gene, J gene, CDR3 DNA, CDR3 protein. The D gene is left open where the match is weak. Size tells how often a clone was seen (once, few, many) or the class of an expanded clone, and some rows leave it out.

clone_size: .; d_call: .; cdr3_length: 13; v_call: TRBV4-3; j_call: TRBJ1-2; cdr3_nt: TGCGCCAGCAGCCAATGGGGAAATTATGGCTACACCTTC; cdr3_aa: CASSQWGNYGYTF
clone_size: .; d_call: .; cdr3_length: 14; v_call: TRBV7-2; j_call: TRBJ2-5; cdr3_nt: TGTGCCAGCAACAAGGGACACCCTGAAGAGACCCAGTACTTC; cdr3_aa: CASNKGHPEETQYF
clone_size: .; d_call: .; cdr3_length: 13; v_call: TRBV13; j_call: TRBJ1-2; cdr3_nt: TGTGCCAGCAGCTTCCCAAGGGGATATGGCTACACCTTC; cdr3_aa: CASSFPRGYGYTF
clone_size: .; d_call: .; cdr3_length: 11; v_call: TRBV29-1; j_call: TRBJ1-3; cdr3_nt: TGCAGCGGGTGGTCTGGAAACACCATATATTTT; cdr3_aa: CSGWSGNTIYF
clone_size: .; d_call: .; cdr3_length: 14; v_call: TRBV5-1; j_call: TRBJ2-5; cdr3_nt: TGCGCCAGCAGCTTGTCTCCGGACTGCGAGACCCAGTACTTC; cdr3_aa: CASSLSPDCETQYF
clone_size: .; d_call: .; cdr3_length: 17; v_call: TRBV21-1; j_call: TRBJ2-7; cdr3_nt: TGTGCCAGCAGCTCCCAAAACCGTACTCCAAGCTCCTACGAGCAGTACTTC; cdr3_aa: CASSSQNRTPSSYEQYF
clone_size: .; d_call: .; cdr3_length: 15; v_call: TRBV9; j_call: TRBJ2-5; cdr3_nt: TGTGCCAGCAGCGTAGATAGCAGGGTGATGGAGACCCAGTACTTC; cdr3_aa: CASSVDSRVMETQYF
clone_size: .; d_call: .; cdr3_length: 16; v_call: TRBV5-4; j_call: TRBJ1-2; cdr3_nt: TGTGCCAGCAGCTTGCTCTTCTTTGCTGATGATACCGGGCCTTTCTTC; cdr3_aa: CASSLLFFADDTGPFF
clone_size: .; d_call: .; cdr3_length: 15; v_call: TRBV11-2; j_call: TRBJ2-7; cdr3_nt: TGTGCCAGCAGCGCCCTAGCCCGACTAGGCTACGAGCAGTACTTC; cdr3_aa: CASSALARLGYEQYF
clone_size: .; d_call: .; cdr3_length: 14; v_call: TRBV4-1; j_call: TRBJ1-2; cdr3_nt: TGCGCCAGCACTCCTGACCCGCAGGGCGGTGGCTACACCTTC; cdr3_aa: CASTPDPQGGGYTF
clone_size: .; d_call: .; cdr3_length: 18; v_call: TRBV4-3; j_call: TRBJ1-2; cdr3_nt: TGCGCCAGCAGCCAAAACGTTCCTCCTGGGGCTCCTAACTATGGCTACACCTTC; cdr3_aa: CASSQNVPPGAPNYGYTF
clone_size: once; d_call: TRBD1; cdr3_length: 14; v_call: TRBV5-1; j_call: TRBJ1-2; cdr3_nt: TGCGCCAGCAGTTCACAGGGGTCGGCTAGAAGCTACACCTTC; cdr3_aa: CASSSQGSARSYTF
clone_size: .; d_call: .; cdr3_length: 14; v_call: TRBV19; j_call: TRBJ1-5; cdr3_nt: TGTGCCAGTAGAGGGGGAAATAGCAATCAGCCCCAGCATTTT; cdr3_aa: CASRGGNSNQPQHF
clone_size: .; d_call: .; cdr3_length: 18; v_call: TRBV19; j_call: TRBJ1-6; cdr3_nt: TGTGCCAGTAGCCGTTGGGGGGGGAGCAAAGCCCTTAATTCACCCCTCCACTTT; cdr3_aa: CASSRWGGSKALNSPLHF
clone_size: .; d_call: .; cdr3_length: 15; v_call: TRBV29-1; j_call: TRBJ2-7; cdr3_nt: TGCAGCGTTGTGGTAACAGGGATCGGGGCCTACGAGCAGTACTTC; cdr3_aa: CSVVVTGIGAYEQYF
clone_size: .; d_call: .; cdr3_length: 14; v_call: TRBV11-2; j_call: TRBJ2-3; cdr3_nt: TGTGCCAGCAGCTTAGTGCTAGTCGGAGGTACGCAGTATTTT; cdr3_aa: CASSLVLVGGTQYF
clone_size: .; d_call: TRBD1; cdr3_length: 16; v_call: TRBV19; j_call: TRBJ2-7; cdr3_nt: TGTGCCAGCCGCCAGTCCGGGACAGGGGATTCCTACGAGCAGTACTTC; cdr3_aa: CASRQSGTGDSYEQYF
clone_size: .; d_call: .; cdr3_length: 14; v_call: TRBV5-1; j_call: TRBJ2-1; cdr3_nt: TGCGCCAGCAGCTTGGCGGGGGCCTACAATGAGCAGTTCTTC; cdr3_aa: CASSLAGAYNEQFF
clone_size: .; d_call: .; cdr3_length: 13; v_call: TRBV29-1; j_call: TRBJ2-3; cdr3_nt: TGCAGCGTTGTAGGGGAACTCACAGATACGCAGTATTTT; cdr3_aa: CSVVGELTDTQYF
clone_size: .; d_call: TRBD2; cdr3_length: 16; v_call: TRBV2; j_call: TRBJ2-5; cdr3_nt: TGTGCCAGCAGCGCTAGCGGGGGAACAGTTAAAGAGACCCAGTACTTC; cdr3_aa: CASSASGGTVKETQYF
clone_size: .; d_call: .; cdr3_length: 15; v_call: TRBV6-6; j_call: TRBJ1-3; cdr3_nt: TGTGCCAGCAGTTACTCGACGGGGTATGGAAACACCATATATTTT; cdr3_aa: CASSYSTGYGNTIYF
clone_size: .; d_call: .; cdr3_length: 16; v_call: TRBV27; j_call: TRBJ2-7; cdr3_nt: TGTGCCAGCAGTTTAGGGGCGGGGGCACGCTCCTACGAGCAGTACTTC; cdr3_aa: CASSLGAGARSYEQYF